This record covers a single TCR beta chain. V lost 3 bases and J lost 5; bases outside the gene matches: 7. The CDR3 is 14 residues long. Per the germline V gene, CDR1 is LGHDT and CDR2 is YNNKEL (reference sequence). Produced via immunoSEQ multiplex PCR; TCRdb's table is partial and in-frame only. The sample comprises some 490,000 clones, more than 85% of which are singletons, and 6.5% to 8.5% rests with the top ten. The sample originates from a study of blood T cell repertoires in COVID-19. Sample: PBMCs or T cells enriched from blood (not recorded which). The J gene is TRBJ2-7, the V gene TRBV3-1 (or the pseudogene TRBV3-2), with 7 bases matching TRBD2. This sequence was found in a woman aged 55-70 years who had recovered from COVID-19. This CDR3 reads CASSQSLAAHEQYF. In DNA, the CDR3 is TGTGCCAGCAGCCAGAGCCTAGCGGCCCACGAGCAGTACTTC.